This TCR beta chain was sequenced in a study of Tregs in tolerant kidney transplant recipients. Study as a whole: Related graft donors supplied nonmyeloablative bone marrow transplants, and mixed chimerism was transient. General observations from the study: Findings come from small patient numbers and require larger validation.

CD4+CD25+CD127- Tregs, CD4+CD25- non-Tregs, CD4 and CD8 cells were sorted. V lost 4 bases and J lost 1; bases outside the gene matches: 4. CDR1 and CDR2 from the germline V gene are SQVTM and ANQGSEA. The CDR3 extends over 14 amino acids. Method: immunoSEQ multiplex PCR; TCRdb's copy keeps in-frame clones and lacks some. The sample lists some 70,000 clones, just under 95% occurring once. Comment on this clone: Its antigen is unidentified.

The sequence derives from a human donor who received a combined kidney and bone marrow transplant. The chain combines TRBV29-1 with TRBJ2-5; the match to TRBD2 covers 9 bases. The starting material was CD8+ T cells from blood, obtained before the transplant. CDR3 sequence: CSVALAGIQETQYF. As DNA, the CDR3 is TGCAGCGTTGCACTAGCGGGCATCCAAGAGACCCAGTACTTC.